These T cell receptor beta chains were read from a single sample in a study of T cells in Graves' hyperthyroidism and ophthalmopathy. TCRdb reprocessed the multiplex PCR reads via MiXCR and lists one record per CDR3 protein. The sample contains about 640,000 distinct CDR3 sequences, less than 25% of which appear only once. Sequencing input: blood. These receptors originate from a young man with Graves' ophthalmopathy. Each CDR3 is given with its conserved first and last residue. D genes are given only for firm matches. Clone size is shown for a subset of rows, as once, few, many or a class of expanded clone.

V gene,J gene,D gene,clone size,CDR3 protein,CDR3 DNA
TRBV28,TRBJ2-3,TRBD2,many,CASSSRLAGSTDTQYF,TGTGCCAGCAGTTCTAGACTAGCGGGAAGCACAGATACGCAGTATTTT
TRBV7-2,TRBJ2-7,TRBD2,many,CASSLSGTSGRVYEQYF,TGTGCCAGCAGTTTATCAGGGACTAGCGGGAGAGTCTACGAGCAGTACTTC
TRBV7-2,TRBJ1-2,TRBD1,.,CASSSQTGLKGYTF,TGTGCCAGCAGCTCCCAGACAGGGCTCAAGGGCTACACCTTC
TRBV9,TRBJ2-2,.,few,CASSSTPGGPGELFF,TGTGCCAGCAGCTCAACCCCAGGGGGGCCCGGGGAGCTGTTTTTT
TRBV28,TRBJ2-7,.,once,CASGALYEQYF,TGTGCCAGCGGCGCCCTCTACGAGCAGTACTTC
TRBV29-1,TRBJ2-7,TRBD1,.,CSVVGTGRYEQYF,TGCAGCGTTGTGGGGACAGGGAGGTACGAGCAGTACTTC
TRBV10-1,TRBJ2-7,TRBD2,many,CASSESGRGTYEQYF,TGCGCCAGCAGTGAGTCAGGGCGGGGGACCTACGAGCAGTACTTC
TRBV30,TRBJ2-7,.,.,CAWGLYEQYF,TGTGCCTGGGGACTCTACGAGCAGTACTTC
TRBV11-2,TRBJ2-2,.,many,CASSLGPPGSIGELFF,TGTGCCAGCAGCTTAGGCCCCCCGGGCTCGATCGGGGAGCTGTTTTTT
TRBV20-1,TRBJ2-1,TRBD2,many,CSASGDSGSGNEQFF,TGCAGTGCTAGCGGGGATAGCGGGAGTGGGAATGAGCAGTTCTTC
TRBV5-1,TRBJ1-4,TRBD1,few,CASSRGPGQVNEKLFF,TGCGCCAGCAGCAGAGGACCGGGACAGGTTAATGAAAAACTGTTTTTT
TRBV12-3/TRBV12-4,TRBJ2-7,TRBD1,.,CASSLRQGPRYEQYF,TGTGCCAGCAGTTTACGACAGGGGCCTAGATACGAGCAGTACTTC
TRBV9,TRBJ2-5,.,.,CASSVSSQETQYF,TGTGCCAGCAGCGTCAGCAGCCAAGAGACCCAGTACTTC
TRBV20-1,TRBJ2-1,TRBD2,many,CSASRLTSGRDEQFF,TGCAGTGCTAGTAGATTGACTAGCGGGAGGGATGAGCAGTTCTTC
TRBV27,TRBJ2-1,TRBD1,few,CASRRMAQRTGNNEQFF,TGTGCCAGCAGACGTATGGCCCAGAGGACAGGAAACAATGAGCAGTTCTTC
TRBV29-1,TRBJ2-7,TRBD2,few,CSAGGTSSYEQYF,TGCAGCGCCGGGGGGACTAGCTCTTACGAGCAGTACTTC
TRBV7-8,TRBJ1-4,.,many,CASSLAHGEKLFF,TGTGCCAGCAGCTTAGCGCACGGCGAAAAACTGTTTTTT
TRBV7-9,TRBJ2-1,TRBD2,.,CASSLLAGGPENEQFF,TGTGCCAGCAGCTTACTAGCGGGAGGGCCGGAAAATGAGCAGTTCTTC
TRBV4-1,TRBJ2-3,TRBD1,few,CASSFRDRADTQYF,TGTGCCAGCAGTTTCCGGGACAGGGCAGATACGCAGTATTTT
TRBV4-2,TRBJ2-3,TRBD1,.,CASRRQGEPTDTQYF,TGTGCCAGCCGACGACAGGGGGAACCCACAGATACGCAGTATTTT
TRBV6-1,TRBJ1-4,.,few,CASRFYRTANEKLFF,TGTGCCAGCAGGTTTTATAGGACGGCTAATGAAAAACTGTTTTTT
TRBV30,TRBJ1-2,.,many,CAWNAGSGNYGYTF,TGTGCCTGGAATGCGGGATCGGGAAACTATGGCTACACCTTC
TRBV19,TRBJ2-7,.,.,CASSKRGTETNYEQYF,TGTGCCAGTAGTAAACGCGGGACAGAGACAAACTACGAGCAGTACTTC
TRBV3-1,TRBJ2-3,.,.,CASSQDGWRAVTDTQYF,TGTGCCAGCAGCCAAGATGGTTGGAGGGCCGTAACAGATACGCAGTATTTT
TRBV10-2,TRBJ2-7,TRBD1,.,CASTGQGFYEQYF,TGCGCCAGCACGGGACAGGGGTTCTACGAGCAGTACTTC
TRBV29-1,TRBJ2-2,.,.,CSVVGGNTGELFF,TGCAGCGTTGTAGGCGGGAACACCGGGGAGCTGTTTTTT
TRBV18,TRBJ1-3,.,.,CASSSRSPPAGNTIYF,TGTGCCAGCTCATCCCGAAGCCCCCCAGCTGGAAACACCATATATTTT
TRBV7-3,TRBJ2-1,TRBD2,many,CASSLTWTSGRAEQFF,TGTGCCAGCAGCTTAACTTGGACTAGCGGGAGAGCTGAGCAGTTCTTC
TRBV18,TRBJ2-5,TRBD2,.,CASAGRETQYF,TGTGCCAGCGCCGGGAGGGAGACCCAGTACTTC
TRBV7-9,TRBJ2-7,.,once,CASSLGGTADEQYF,TGTGCCAGCAGCTTAGGAGGTACAGCCGACGAGCAGTACTTC
TRBV18,TRBJ1-4,.,many,CASSPTDEKLFF,TGTGCCAGCTCACCAACAGATGAAAAACTGTTTTTT
TRBV7-8,TRBJ1-4,TRBD1,many,CASSLRPTGDDDEKLFF,TGTGCCAGCAGCTTACGGCCAACAGGGGATGATGACGAAAAACTGTTTTTT
TRBV13,TRBJ1-1,.,many,CASSFISNTEAFF,TGTGCCAGCAGCTTCATATCGAACACTGAAGCTTTCTTT
TRBV5-1,TRBJ2-1,.,many,CASSLGRAPGFDEQFF,TGCGCCAGCAGCTTGGGCAGGGCCCCGGGTTTCGATGAGCAGTTCTTC
TRBV24-1,TRBJ2-1,.,.,CATSDSDYEGEQFF,TGTGCCACCAGTGACTCGGACTACGAGGGGGAGCAGTTCTTC
TRBV18,TRBJ2-6,.,many,CASSPSNSGANVLTF,TGTGCCAGCTCCCCCAGTAACTCTGGGGCCAACGTCCTGACTTTC
TRBV18,TRBJ1-1,.,few,CASSRGSVNTEAFF,TGTGCCAGCTCACGAGGATCGGTGAACACTGAAGCTTTCTTT
TRBV12-3/TRBV12-4,TRBJ1-1,.,few,CASRGVLGVNTEAFF,TGTGCCAGCAGGGGGGTATTGGGAGTGAACACTGAAGCTTTCTTT
TRBV6-6,TRBJ1-6,.,many,CASSYSRQYNSPLHF,TGTGCCAGCAGTTACTCGAGACAATATAATTCACCCCTCCACTTT
TRBV7-3,TRBJ2-7,.,many,CASSLLEGSEQYF,TGTGCCAGCAGCTTACTTGAGGGCAGCGAGCAGTACTTC
TRBV5-1,TRBJ1-1,.,many,CASSPSGQYTEAFF,TGCGCCAGCAGCCCGTCGGGGCAGTACACTGAAGCTTTCTTT
TRBV28,TRBJ2-7,.,many,CASSLGGGGPTYEQYF,TGTGCCAGCAGTCTGGGTGGGGGAGGCCCCACCTACGAGCAGTACTTC
TRBV29-1,TRBJ2-1,.,.,CSVGDSNYNEQFF,TGCAGCGTTGGGGACTCCAACTACAATGAGCAGTTCTTC
TRBV20-1,TRBJ2-1,TRBD2,few,CSARREGGTRGSYNEQFF,TGCAGTGCTAGACGGGAGGGGGGGACCAGGGGCTCCTACAATGAGCAGTTCTTC
TRBV9,TRBJ2-3,TRBD1,few,CASSVATGQGSTDTQYF,TGTGCCAGCAGCGTAGCTACTGGACAGGGGAGCACAGATACGCAGTATTTT
TRBV28,TRBJ2-7,TRBD2,.,CASRKTSKYEQYF,TGTGCCAGCAGGAAGACTAGCAAGTACGAGCAGTACTTC
TRBV28,TRBJ2-2,.,.,CASSFDIVYIPGIANTGELFF,TGTGCCAGCAGTTTTGACATTGTTTATATCCCAGGGATCGCGAACACCGGGGAGCTGTTTTTT